This entry describes one T cell receptor (beta chain). As yet, its antigen is unknown. Uncontrolled infection, other autoimmune disease, pregnancy or lactation disqualified patients from enrolment. The data stem from a study of T cells in Graves' hyperthyroidism and ophthalmopathy. Study outcomes and limitations: Expanded thyroid clonotypes (above 0.001) were mostly also found in blood.

This CDR3 is built from 13 residues. CDR1 is LNHDA and CDR2 is SQIVND in the germline V gene (reference sequence). The trim removed 3 bases at V and 8 bases at J, leaving 3 bases unmatched. Amplified TCR beta CDR3 regions derived from RNA transcripts. The primer set for the first-round RT-PCR of the TCR CDR3 was HTBI. TCRdb independently ran MiXCR on the multiplex PCR reads; one entry per CDR3 protein. The repertoire consists of roughly 500,000 distinct CDR3 sequences, with 15% to 20% occurring once and the leading ten covering about 29%. Sequenced sample: blood. The receptor was derived from a woman aged 30 to 39 with Graves' ophthalmopathy. This chain joins TRBV19 and TRBJ1-1, with 10 nucleotides matching TRBD1. Here the CDR3 reads CASSMGTGVEAFF. CDR3 coding DNA: TGTGCCAGTAGTATGGGGACAGGGGTAGAAGCTTTCTTT. Full variable domain (outside the CDR3, taken from reference TRBV19 and TRBJ1-1): DGGITQSPKYLFRKEGQNVTLSCEQNLNHDAMYWYRQDPGQGLRLIYYSQIVNDFQKGDIAEGYSVSREKKESFPLTVTSAQKNPTAFYLCASSMGTGVEAFFGQGTRLTVV.